This passage covers 31 T cell receptor beta chains from one sample sequenced in a study of T cells in Graves' hyperthyroidism and ophthalmopathy. From RNA transcripts, TCR beta CDR3 regions were amplified. The HTBI set primed first-round TCR CDR3 RT-PCR. TCRdb processed the multiplex PCR reads anew with MiXCR; each CDR3 protein has one entry. In the table there are 300,000 to 450,000 distinct CDR3 sequences, approximately 13% of which are singletons. Sequencing used blood. The receptors shown here come from a woman aged 55-70 years with Graves' hyperthyroidism.

This clonotype was observed at least ten times. The rearrangement uses TRBV24-1 and TRBJ2-3, with 9 bases matching TRBD2. From germline, CDR1 is KGHDR and CDR2 SFDVKD. The CDR3 covers 16 residues. J was trimmed by 2 bases and V by 4 bases; bases with no gene match: 6. CDR3 sequence reads: CATSDPSSGNTDTQYF. In nucleotides, the CDR3 is TGTGCCACCAGTGACCCATCTAGCGGGAACACAGATACGCAGTATTTT.

The sample holds many counts of this clonotype. The rearrangement links TRBV7-8 to TRBJ2-3; no definite D call. CDR1 and CDR2 from the germline V gene are SGHVS and FQNEAQ. The V gene lost 5 bases and the J gene lost 9 bases, with 21 bases spanning the gap. The CDR3 consists of 15 residues. The CDR3 reads CASSETRLPPGTQYF. CDR3 sequence (DNA): TGTGCCAGCAGCGAAACCCGTTTGCCCCCAGGAACGCAGTATTTT.

Many counts were recorded for this clonotype. V gene TRBV6-6 combines with J gene TRBJ1-4; D might be TRBD1 (5 bases). V lost 0 bases and J lost 8, with 13 bases in between. The CDR3 covers 15 residues. Per germline, CDR1 MNHNY and CDR2 SVGAGI (reference sequence). This CDR3 reads CASSYSIQGGEKLFF. The CDR3 DNA is TGTGCCAGCAGTTACTCGATTCAGGGAGGGGAAAAACTGTTTTTT.

This clonotype has a count of ten or more. The gene calls are TRBV20-1 and TRBJ2-1; TRBD2 is a possible D gene (6 bases). Trimming left V 6 bases short and J 7 bases short, with 16 bases between. CDR3 length: 13 residues. Germline V gene lookup returns CDR1 DFQATT and CDR2 SNEGSKA (reference sequence). The CDR3 here is CSAGDSVGNEQFF. In nucleotides, the CDR3 is TGCAGTGCCGGGGACTCCGTGGGGAATGAGCAGTTCTTC.

This clonotype was found many times. CDR3 sequence: CASSQGAGKQYF. CDR3 nucleotide sequence: TGTGCCAGCAGCCAAGGGGCCGGGAAGCAGTACTTC. V and J are TRBV3-1 and TRBJ2-7, with a possible D match to TRBD2 (5 bases). This CDR3 is built from 12 residues. V lost 1 base and J lost 8, with 9 bases in between. Germline loops: CDR1 LGHDT, CDR2 YNNKEL (reference sequence).

This clonotype was seen many times. The CDR3: CATSRDRLAGVTQYF. The CDR3, as DNA: TGTGCCACCAGCAGAGATCGACTAGCGGGAGTGACGCAGTATTTT. The chain joins TRBV15 to TRBJ2-3, with 12 bases identical to TRBD2. The CDR3 totals 15 residues. CDR1 is LNHNV, CDR2 YYDKDF, per germline (reference sequence). V lost 0 bases to trimming and J lost 9 bases; unmatched junction nucleotides: 4.

Only a few counts were recorded for this clonotype. The CDR3 DNA sequence: TGTGCCAGCAGTACAGGGTTGAACACTGAAGCTTTCTTT. Protein: CASSTGLNTEAFF. V usage is TRBV12-3 or TRBV12-4 and J usage is TRBJ1-1, with a tentative D call TRBD1 (6 bases). V gave up 5 bases and J gave up 0 bases, with 7 bases separating them. The CDR3 is 13 residues long.

This clonotype was detected ten times or more. The chain couples TRBV11-3 to TRBJ2-7; D not resolved. The CDR3 runs to 13 residues. With 6 bases removed from V and 2 bases from J, the gap between germline ends came to 11 bases. CDR1 SGHNT and CDR2 YENEEA come from the germline V gene. CDR3 coding DNA: TGTGCCAGCAGTTCTTCTTCGGCCTACGAGCAGTACTTC. It translates to CASSSSSAYEQYF. Using reference TRBV11-3 and TRBJ2-7 for the parts outside the CDR3, the full variable domain is EAGVVQSPRYKIIEKKQPVAFWCNPISGHNTLYWYLQNLGQGPELLIRYENEEAVDDSQLPKDRFSAERLKGVDSTLKIQPAELGDSAVYLCASSSSSAYEQYFGPGTRLTVT.

This clonotype occurred a few times. The chain combines TRBV2 with TRBJ1-1; D gene ambiguous. V lost 5 bases, J lost 4 bases, and 11 bases lay in between. The CDR3 totals 13 residues. CDR1 and CDR2 (germline): SNHLY, FYNNEI. The chain's CDR3 is CASSWSGPTEAFF. CDR3 DNA sequence: TGTGCCAGCAGTTGGAGTGGCCCCACTGAAGCTTTCTTT. Filled out from reference TRBV2 and TRBJ1-1, the complete variable domain reads EPEVTQTPSHQVTQMGQEVILRCVPISNHLYFYWYRQILGQKVEFLVSFYNNEISEKSEIFDDQFSVERPDGSNFTLKIRSTKLEDSAMYFCASSWSGPTEAFFGQGTRLTVV.

There are many counts of this clonotype. The V and J genes are TRBV6-1 and TRBJ2-3; D is unclear. Germline assignment: CDR1 MNHNS and CDR2 SASEGT. V was clipped by 5 bases and J by 6 bases, with 9 bases between them. The CDR3 runs to 12 residues. The CDR3 bases are TGTGCCAGCAGTTACCAAGGGGATACGCAGTATTTT. This sequence encodes CASSYQGDTQYF.

This chain uses TRBV25-1 with TRBJ2-1, with no clear D. The germline V and J ends were trimmed by 1 base and 3 bases, with 4 bases remaining between them. Looked up from germline, CDR1 is MGHDK and CDR2 is SYGVNS. CDR3 size: 13 residues. The CDR3 DNA sequence: TGTGCCAGCAGTGAATTGGTCTACAATGAGCAGTTCTTC. Amino acid sequence: CASSELVYNEQFF. Filled out from reference TRBV25-1 and TRBJ2-1, the complete variable domain reads EADIYQTPRYLVIGTGKKITLECSQTMGHDKMYWYQQDPGMELHLIHYSYGVNSTEKGDLSSESTVSRIRTEHFPLTLESARPSHTSQYLCASSELVYNEQFFGPGTRLTVL.

This clonotype was observed at least ten times. The V and J genes are TRBV6-2 or TRBV6-3 and TRBJ2-3; D is possibly TRBD1 (5 bases). Trimming pared 4 bases from V and 2 bases from J, leaving 10 bases between. Germline values: CDR1 MNHEY, CDR2 SVGEGT. The CDR3 loop spans 14 amino acids. The DNA of the CDR3 is TGTGCCAGCAGTTTCGGACACCCCACAGATACGCAGTATTTT. Its translation: CASSFGHPTDTQYF.

This chain joins TRBV2 and TRBJ2-1; D is unresolved. Germline CDR1 SNHLY, CDR2 FYNNEI. The CDR3 sequence is 13 residues long. V was trimmed by 6 bases and J by 5 bases, leaving 11 bases between them. The CDR3 DNA follows: TGTGCCAGCAGCAGGACGAGAAACAATGAGCAGTTCTTC. Its protein product is CASSRTRNNEQFF.

This clonotype was counted a few times. V gene TRBV10-3 combines with J gene TRBJ1-2, with 10 bases that match TRBD1. Unmatched junction bases numbered 9, after V lost 6 bases and J lost 5 bases. Germline V gene sequence: CDR1 ENHRY, CDR2 SYGVKD. The CDR3 sequence is 15 residues long. The chain's CDR3 is CAISRGDRGLYGYTF. The CDR3 DNA reads as TGTGCCATCAGCAGAGGGGACAGGGGCTTGTATGGCTACACCTTC.

A few counts support this clonotype. The chain has TRBV19 and TRBJ1-1; a possible D gene is TRBD1 (6 bases). Germline V gene data show CDR1 as LNHDA and CDR2 as SQIVND (reference sequence). CDR3 length equals 18 residues. V was cut by 1 base and J by 1 base, with 19 bases left in between. CDR3 in amino acids: CASSIVVIVGGENTEAFF. CDR3 sequence (DNA): TGTGCCAGTAGTATAGTTGTGATAGTTGGGGGCGAGAACACTGAAGCTTTCTTT.

This clonotype showed up many times. CDR3 residues: CSALKTGGGYEQYF. The CDR3 nucleotides are TGCAGTGCTTTGAAGACAGGGGGTGGGTACGAGCAGTACTTC. The V and J genes are TRBV20-1 and TRBJ2-7; 9 bases map to TRBD1. There are 14 residues in the CDR3. Germline V gene sequence: CDR1 DFQATT, CDR2 SNEGSKA (reference sequence). The trim removed 5 bases at V and 4 bases at J, leaving 9 bases unmatched.

This clonotype was picked up many times. This rearrangement joins TRBV11-2 to TRBJ2-2; 7 bases are shared with TRBD1. CDR1 is SGHAT and CDR2 is FQNNGV in the germline V gene. The CDR3 is made up of 15 amino acids. Losses at the gene ends were 3 bases for V and 0 bases for J; bases not matched to a gene: 1. The CDR3 is CASSFGQANTGELFF. The CDR3 DNA reads as TGTGCCAGCAGCTTTGGACAGGCGAACACCGGGGAGCTGTTTTTT.

This clonotype turned up a few times. The V call is TRBV7-8, the J call TRBJ1-3; 11 nucleotides agree with TRBD1. The length of the CDR3 is 16 residues. In germline, CDR1 is SGHVS, CDR2 FQNEAQ. The V and J ends lost 5 bases and 0 bases, in that order; junction bases with no gene match: 3. Here the CDR3 DNA reads TGTGCCAGCAGCCTCGGGACAGGGGGCTCTGGAAACACCATATATTTT. This encodes CASSLGTGGSGNTIYF.

The V call is TRBV25-1, the J call TRBJ2-6; possible D gene TRBD1, 5 bases. CDR1 and CDR2 (germline): MGHDK, SYGVNS. The CDR3 is 16 residues long. With 6 bases removed from V and 0 bases from J, the gap between germline ends came to 12 bases. CDR3 sequence reads: CASSISGSSGANVLTF. CDR3 nucleotides: TGTGCCAGCAGCATTTCAGGGTCCTCTGGGGCCAACGTCCTGACTTTC.

Concerning this clonotype: A single base separates this from a much larger clone, so it may be a read error. This rearrangement joins TRBV7-9 to TRBJ2-2, with TRBD2 matching over 7 bases. CDR1 and CDR2 from the germline V gene are SEHNR and FQNEAQ (reference sequence). Trimming cost V 3 bases and J 4 bases; bases outside gene matches: 8. This CDR3 contains 16 residues. The CDR3 loop is CASSFLAAASTGELFF. As DNA, the CDR3 is TGTGCCAGCAGCTTCCTAGCGGCAGCGAGCACCGGGGAGCTGTTTTTT.

The chain couples TRBV12-3 or TRBV12-4 to TRBJ2-1, with 14 bases matching TRBD2. J lost 9 bases, V lost 2 bases, and 6 bases had no gene match. CDR3 length: 16 amino acids. The CDR3 bases are TGTGCCAGCAGTTTATCGGGACTAGCGGGAGTCGGTGAGCAGTTCTTC. It encodes CASSLSGLAGVGEQFF.

This clonotype was picked up many times. The V and J genes are TRBV28 and TRBJ1-1; D is unclear. The V and J ends lost 6 bases and 4 bases respectively, with 18 bases between them. Germline CDR1 reads MDHEN; CDR2 reads SYDVKM. The CDR3 loop spans 15 amino acids. CDR3 sequence: CASRTLGMGSTEAFF. CDR3 coding DNA: TGTGCCAGCAGGACACTCGGAATGGGGAGCACTGAAGCTTTCTTT. Filled out from reference TRBV28 and TRBJ1-1, the complete variable domain reads DVKVTQSSRYLVKRTGEKVFLECVQDMDHENMFWYRQDPGLGLRLIYFSYDVKMKEKGDIPEGYSVSREKKERFSLILESASTNQTSMYLCASRTLGMGSTEAFFGQGTRLTVV.

This clonotype was recorded at least ten times. The chain carries TRBV12-3 or TRBV12-4 and TRBJ2-5; 14 bases are shared with TRBD2. Unmatched junction bases numbered 3, after V lost 1 base and J lost 5 bases. The CDR3 has 16 amino acids. Here the CDR3 reads CASSLGLAGGWETQYF. CDR3 nucleotide sequence: TGTGCCAGCAGTTTAGGACTAGCGGGAGGGTGGGAGACCCAGTACTTC.

This clonotype has at least ten counts. The chain recombines TRBV6-9 with TRBJ1-1; D is unresolved. Germline V gene lookup returns CDR1 MNHGY and CDR2 SVAAGI. The CDR3 extends over 15 amino acids. Trimming pared 2 bases from V and 4 bases from J, leaving 14 bases between. CDR3 nucleotide sequence: TGTGCCAGCAGTTATCCAGCCCTGGAGGCCACTGAAGCTTTCTTT. Residues: CASSYPALEATEAFF.

This clonotype was detected ten times or more. The chain couples TRBV25-1 to TRBJ2-1, with 7 bases fitting TRBD2. This CDR3 comprises 15 residues. The J segment lost 0 bases and the V segment lost 5 bases, leaving 4 bases of the junction unmatched. CDR1 MGHDK and CDR2 SYGVNS come from the germline V gene. DNA for the CDR3: TGTGCCAGCAGTCGGGACTACCTCTCCTACAATGAGCAGTTCTTC. This sequence encodes CASSRDYLSYNEQFF.

This clonotype was counted ten times or more. J is TRBJ2-3 and V is TRBV7-8; D uncertain. CDR1 is SGHVS and CDR2 is FQNEAQ in the germline V gene. Trimming removed 5 bases at V and 3 bases at J, with 9 bases between. This CDR3 spans 13 amino acids. The CDR3 sequence: CASSPTRTDTQYF. CDR3 DNA: TGTGCCAGCAGCCCCACCCGGACAGATACGCAGTATTTT.

This clonotype was observed at least ten times. The chain combines TRBV20-1 with TRBJ1-3, with no clear D. CDR1 and CDR2 (germline): DFQATT, SNEGSKA (reference sequence). CDR3 length: 13 residues. V lost 3 bases, J lost 0 bases, and 6 bases lay in between. CDR3 protein: CSASRNSGNTIYF. The CDR3 region has the DNA TGCAGTGCTAGTAGGAACTCTGGAAACACCATATATTTT.

This clonotype was counted at least ten times. This chain joins TRBV19 and TRBJ2-2, with 10 bases identical to TRBD1. The CDR3 loop spans 15 amino acids. CDR1 and CDR2 (germline): LNHDA, SQIVND (reference sequence). V trimming: 5 bases; J trimming: 4 bases; junction bases outside the gene matches: 4. CDR3: CASSPWTGGTGELFF. The CDR3 coding sequence is TGTGCCAGTAGTCCTTGGACAGGGGGCACCGGGGAGCTGTTTTTT. The entire variable domain, with the rest obtained from reference TRBV19 and TRBJ2-2, is as follows: DGGITQSPKYLFRKEGQNVTLSCEQNLNHDAMYWYRQDPGQGLRLIYYSQIVNDFQKGDIAEGYSVSREKKESFPLTVTSAQKNPTAFYLCASSPWTGGTGELFFGEGSRLTVL.

This clonotype was picked up a small number of times. The chain carries TRBV7-9 and TRBJ2-1; D call uncertain. V gave up 3 bases and J gave up 8 bases, with 23 bases separating them. Per germline, CDR1 SEHNR and CDR2 FQNEAQ (reference sequence). This CDR3 region has 17 residues. DNA for the CDR3: TGTGCCAGCAGCTTTAGTCTCTTTGAGAGACGTACAGATGAGCAGTTCTTC. Translating gives CASSFSLFERRTDEQFF.

In its sample, this clonotype was seen many times. V is TRBV28 and J is TRBJ2-3; possible D gene TRBD2, 6 bases. V was shortened by 6 bases and J by 1 base, with 11 bases between the two germline ends. Germline V gene data show CDR1 as MDHEN and CDR2 as SYDVKM. The CDR3 covers 14 residues. In nucleotides, the CDR3 is TGTGCCAGCAGCTCAGGCGGGGGCACAGATACGCAGTATTTT. Residues: CASSSGGGTDTQYF.

This clonotype has a count of ten or more. The J gene is TRBJ2-3, the V gene TRBV20-1; 10 nucleotides line up with TRBD2. From germline, CDR1 is DFQATT and CDR2 SNEGSKA (reference sequence). V was pared by 5 bases and J by 5 bases, with 10 bases of the junction left unmatched. The CDR3 loop spans 15 amino acids. The CDR3 here is CSAASVIAGGDTQYF. DNA for the CDR3: TGCAGTGCTGCCTCCGTTATAGCGGGAGGAGATACGCAGTATTTT.